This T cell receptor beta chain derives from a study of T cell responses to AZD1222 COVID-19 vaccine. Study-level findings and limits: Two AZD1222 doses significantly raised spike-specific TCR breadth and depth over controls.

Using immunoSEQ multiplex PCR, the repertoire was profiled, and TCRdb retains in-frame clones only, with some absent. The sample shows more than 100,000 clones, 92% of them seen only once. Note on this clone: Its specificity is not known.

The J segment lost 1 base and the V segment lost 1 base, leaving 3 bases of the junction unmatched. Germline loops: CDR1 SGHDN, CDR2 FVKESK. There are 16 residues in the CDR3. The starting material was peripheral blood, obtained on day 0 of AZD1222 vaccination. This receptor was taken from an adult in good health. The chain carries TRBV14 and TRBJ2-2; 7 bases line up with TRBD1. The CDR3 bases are TGTGCCAGCAGCCAAGGGACAGGCCAGAACACCGGGGAGCTGTTTTTT. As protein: CASSQGTGQNTGELFF. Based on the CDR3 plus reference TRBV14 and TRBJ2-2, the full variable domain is EAGVTQFPSHSVIEKGQTVTLRCDPISGHDNLYWYRRVMGKEIKFLLHFVKESKQDESGMPNNRFLAERTGGTYSTLKVQPAELEDSGVYFCASSQGTGQNTGELFFGEGSRLTVL.